This T cell receptor beta chain appears in the sequencing data of a study of blood T cell repertoires in COVID-19. Overall study context: Donors in the United States, Italy and Spain gave samples during acute or convalescent COVID-19. Sources were T cells, B-cell-depleted T cells, or PBMCs; the material itself was cDNA or gDNA.

V lost 1 base and J 4 bases, leaving 16 bases between the germline ends. Looked up from germline, CDR1 is GTSNPN and CDR2 is SVGIG (reference sequence). The CDR3 totals 15 residues. Original data processing: Using reference gene primer amplification, nucleated cell counts were estimated. TCRdb's copy holds only in-frame clones and misses some; the assay was immunoSEQ multiplex PCR. V, J and clone size are those of that table, while D and trimming were read from the DNA. The sample has tens of thousands of clones; more than 75% are singletons. The chain has TRBV30 and TRBJ1-2, with D perhaps matching TRBD1 (5 bases). Sample: peripheral blood. The clonotype originates from a human donor in a cohort sampled during active COVID-19. For the CDR3, the DNA is TGTGCCTGGAGTGACCAGGGACTCCCCGTCTATGGCTACACCTTC. Amino acids: CAWSDQGLPVYGYTF. Using reference TRBV30 and TRBJ1-2 for the parts outside the CDR3, the full variable domain is SQTIHQWPATLVQPVGSPLSLECTVEGTSNPNLYWYRQAAGRGLQLLFYSVGIGQISSEVPQNLSASRPQDRQFILSSKKLLLSDSGFYLCAWSDQGLPVYGYTFGSGTRLTVV.